What follows describes a single TCR beta chain. The antigen is undetermined. These data originate in a study of neoadjuvant anti-PD-1 for oral cavity cancer. Study observations and caveats: Pretreatment Treg/Th17 ratio correlated inversely with post-treatment tumor clonality.

This CDR3 is built from 14 residues. Germline CDR1 and CDR2: SGDLS and YYNGEE. V was cut by 0 bases and J by 5 bases, with 12 bases left in between. Six replicates per PBMC sample, mostly from roughly 500 ng of genomic DNA. Produced via immunoSEQ multiplex PCR; TCRdb's table is partial and in-frame only. The repertoire includes about 9,400 clones, roughly three fifths of them detected once, and roughly 4.2% sits in the top ten. Time point noted: after neoadjuvant nivolumab, at surgical resection. This clonotype was obtained from a person between 35 and 79 years old with oral cavity squamous cell carcinoma. The material sequenced was PBMCs, taken after nivolumab (anti-PD-1) treatment. The chain recombines TRBV9 with TRBJ2-7, with D possibly TRBD2 on 6 matching bases. The CDR3 DNA sequence: TGTGCCAGCAGCGTAGGGGGGACTCGGAACGAGCAGTACTTC. Translating gives CASSVGGTRNEQYF.